The 18 T cell receptor beta chains below were found in one sample sequenced in a study of identifying expanded T cells in peripheral blood (dated by TCRdb to between 2018 and 2021). Library construction relied on the immunoSEQ multiplex PCR assay. This immuneACCESS table, as held by TCRdb, lists in-frame sequences with V and J called but not all clones. Of the missing ones, under half trace to an unresolved V gene in checked studies; the others have no known cause. The sample profile shows 70,000 to 100,000 clones; 70% to 90% of them were found once. The top ten constitute around 20% of the sample. The sequencing sample was made of blood. The receptor source for this set is a person between 18 and 70 years old in good health.

Only one count was recorded for this clone. The chain uses TRBV30 and TRBJ1-1; D might be TRBD1 (5 bases). The CDR3 is 12 residues long. Germline values: CDR1 GTSNPN, CDR2 SVGIG (reference sequence). Deletions cut 0 bases from V and 8 bases from J, with 10 bases between. CDR3 DNA sequence: TGTGCCTGGAGTGTACTTGACAGCGAAGCTTTCTTT. Translating gives CAWSVLDSEAFF.

The rearrangement uses TRBV5-6 and TRBJ2-5; 12 positions match TRBD2. This CDR3 is 16 amino acids long. The ends lost 2 bases at V and 4 bases at J; junction bases unmatched: 6. Germline V gives CDR1 SGHDT, CDR2 YYEEEE. Here the CDR3 DNA reads TGTGCCAGCAGCTTACCCCTAGCGGGGGGGAGAGAGACCCAGTACTTC. It encodes CASSLPLAGGRETQYF.

The genes are TRBV16 and TRBJ2-5; TRBD2 might be the D (5 bases). Germline V gene sequence: CDR1 KGHSY, CDR2 FQNENV. Trimming stripped 1 base from V and 5 bases from J, with 14 bases between. This CDR3 contains 15 residues. CDR3 in amino acids: CASSQFGPSGETQYF. The CDR3, as DNA: TGTGCCAGCAGCCAATTTGGGCCCAGCGGCGAGACCCAGTACTTC.

The V call is TRBV11-3, the J call TRBJ2-1; 10 bases line up with TRBD1. Trimming at V came to 0 bases and at J to 5 bases, leaving 10 bases not matched to a gene. This CDR3 has 18 amino acids. Per germline, CDR1 SGHNT and CDR2 YENEEA. CDR3 sequence reads: CASSLEQAGTGANNEQFF. CDR3 DNA: TGTGCCAGCAGCTTAGAGCAAGCCGGGACAGGGGCAAACAATGAGCAGTTCTTC.

The chain couples TRBV19 to TRBJ1-6, with unresolved D. The CDR3 spans 14 residues. The V end was cut by 0 bases, the J end by 8 bases, with 8 bases between. The V gene's germline CDR1 is LNHDA and CDR2 SQIVND (reference sequence). This CDR3 reads CASSIDSGHSPLHF. The CDR3 DNA sequence: TGTGCCAGTAGTATAGATAGTGGGCATTCACCCCTCCACTTT.

The chain carries TRBV7-2 and TRBJ1-2; D unresolved. V was clipped by 6 bases and J by 2 bases, with 13 bases between them. The CDR3 covers 14 residues. Per germline, CDR1 SGHTA and CDR2 FQGNSA. The CDR3 protein is CASRWEEINYGYTF. CDR3 bases: TGTGCCAGCAGGTGGGAGGAGATCAACTATGGCTACACCTTC.

The chain has TRBV6-5 and TRBJ1-1; no clear D. CDR3 length equals 13 residues. Germline CDR1 MNHEY, CDR2 SVGAGI. Deletions cut 0 bases from V and 5 bases from J, with 7 bases between. DNA for the CDR3: TGTGCCAGCAGTTACTCGGGTCAGACTGAAGCTTTCTTT. This sequence encodes CASSYSGQTEAFF.

The CDR3 DNA reads as TGTGCCAGCAGCTTAGGGGGTGCCCCGGAGACCCAGTACTTC. This sequence encodes CASSLGGAPETQYF. V and J are TRBV13 and TRBJ2-5; D gene unclear. Germline V CDR1 and CDR2: PRHDT, FYEKMQ (reference sequence). The CDR3 loop spans 14 amino acids. V was trimmed by 0 bases and J by 5 bases, leaving 10 bases between them.

As concerns this clone: The same CDR3 can be traced to other DNA sequences in this sample. This sequence joins TRBV7-2 and TRBJ1-1, with D possibly being TRBD1 (6 bases). Germline V CDR1 and CDR2: SGHTA, FQGNSA. V shed 5 bases and J shed 3 bases, with 10 bases lying between them. The CDR3 sequence is 13 residues long. CDR3 loop: CASSTQGDTEAFF. The CDR3 nucleotides are TGTGCCAGCAGCACACAGGGAGACACTGAAGCTTTCTTT.

J is TRBJ2-5 and V is TRBV7-2; either TRBD1 or TRBD2 may supply D (5 bases each). The CDR3 sequence is 15 residues long. Germline CDR1 and CDR2: SGHTA and FQGNSA. Trimming took off 1 base at V and 2 bases at J, with 11 bases between the two ends. CDR3 residues: CASSLGFGGQETQYF. CDR3 bases: TGTGCCAGCAGCTTAGGGTTTGGGGGTCAAGAGACCCAGTACTTC.

This CDR3 reads CASSHTLTYEQYF. The CDR3 nucleotides are TGTGCCAGCAGTCATACATTGACCTACGAGCAGTACTTC. The chain couples TRBV25-1 to TRBJ2-7; D uncertain. V was clipped by 5 bases and J by 2 bases, with 10 bases between them. Germline CDR1 reads MGHDK; CDR2 reads SYGVNS. This CDR3 is built from 13 residues.

The rearrangement links TRBV7-9 to TRBJ2-3; D gene unclear. In germline, CDR1 is SEHNR, CDR2 FQNEAQ (reference sequence). V lost 1 base, J lost 8 bases, and 10 bases lay in between. This CDR3 is built from 13 residues. The CDR3 is CASSLDGVGTQYF. CDR3 DNA: TGTGCCAGCAGCTTAGATGGAGTCGGTACGCAGTATTTT.

V is TRBV19 and J is TRBJ2-3; weak D call: TRBD2 (5 bases). V shed 5 bases and J shed 0 bases, with 15 bases lying between them. The CDR3 covers 16 residues. Looked up from germline, CDR1 is LNHDA and CDR2 is SQIVND (reference sequence). DNA for the CDR3: TGTGCCAGTAGTCCCTCCTACAGCGGAAGCACAGATACGCAGTATTTT. Protein sequence: CASSPSYSGSTDTQYF. The full variable domain, with the rest looked up from reference TRBV19 and TRBJ2-3, is DGGITQSPKYLFRKEGQNVTLSCEQNLNHDAMYWYRQDPGQGLRLIYYSQIVNDFQKGDIAEGYSVSREKKESFPLTVTSAQKNPTAFYLCASSPSYSGSTDTQYFGPGTRLTVL.

The chain couples TRBV4-3 to TRBJ2-3; the D gene is possibly TRBD2 (7 bases). The germline gives CDR1 LGHNA, CDR2 YSLEER. V lost 1 base, J lost 4 bases, and 15 bases lay in between. The CDR3 consists of 16 residues. CDR3 in DNA: TGCGCCAGCAGCCAAGGAGAGGGGGGGGGCGCAGATACGCAGTATTTT. This encodes CASSQGEGGGADTQYF.

The J gene is TRBJ2-2, the V gene TRBV4-3; D is undetermined. The CDR3 totals 17 residues. Between the trimmed V and J ends, which lost 0 bases and 2 bases, there was a span of 13 bases. CDR1 and CDR2 (germline): LGHNA, YSLEER. CDR3 sequence: CASSQEAAGPNTGELFF. The CDR3, as DNA: TGCGCCAGCAGCCAAGAGGCGGCAGGACCCAACACCGGGGAGCTGTTTTTT.

The rearrangement joins TRBV2 to TRBJ2-2; weak D call: TRBD1 (5 bases). The V end lost 5 bases, the J end lost 6 bases, and 10 bases lay between the germline ends. CDR3 length: 13 amino acids. The germline V gene encodes CDR1 SNHLY and CDR2 FYNNEI. CDR3 in DNA: TGTGCCAGCAGTCCGACAGACCCCGGGGAGCTGTTTTTT. This gives the protein CASSPTDPGELFF.

The genes are TRBV27 and TRBJ2-5; the D gene is possibly TRBD2 (5 bases). Per the germline V gene, CDR1 is MNHEY and CDR2 is SMNVEV (reference sequence). V lost 4 bases and J lost 4, with 13 bases in between. The CDR3 has 14 amino acids. This chain's CDR3 is CASSYRDASETQYF. The CDR3 nucleotides are TGTGCCAGCAGTTACCGGGATGCCTCAGAGACCCAGTACTTC.

This chain links TRBV11-2 with TRBJ2-1; no clear D. CDR1 and CDR2 from the germline V gene are SGHAT and FQNNGV. Trimming took off 4 bases at V and 0 bases at J, with 10 bases between the two ends. The CDR3 consists of 15 residues. For the CDR3, the DNA is TGTGCCAGCAGCTCAAGGACCTACTCCTACAATGAGCAGTTCTTC. As protein: CASSSRTYSYNEQFF.